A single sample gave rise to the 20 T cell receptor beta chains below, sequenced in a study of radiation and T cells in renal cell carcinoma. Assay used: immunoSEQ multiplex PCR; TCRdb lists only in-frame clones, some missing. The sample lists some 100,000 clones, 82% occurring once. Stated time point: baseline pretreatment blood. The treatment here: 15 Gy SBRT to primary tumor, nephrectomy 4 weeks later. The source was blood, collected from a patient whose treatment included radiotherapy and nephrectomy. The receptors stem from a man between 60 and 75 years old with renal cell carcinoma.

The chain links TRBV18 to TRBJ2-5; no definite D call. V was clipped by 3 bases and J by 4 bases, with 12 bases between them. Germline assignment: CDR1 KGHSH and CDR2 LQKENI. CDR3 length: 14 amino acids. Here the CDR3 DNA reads TGTGCCAGCTCACCTACCCGGTGGGGAGAGACCCAGTACTTC. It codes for CASSPTRWGETQYF.

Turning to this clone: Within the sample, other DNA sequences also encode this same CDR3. The CDR3 DNA reads as TGTGCCAGTAGTATCTTGAGCACGAGCTCCTACAATGAGCAGTTCTTC. It encodes CASSILSTSSYNEQFF. V is TRBV19 and J is TRBJ2-1; D gene uncertain. This CDR3 is built from 16 residues. V dropped 3 bases and J dropped 0 bases, with 12 bases sitting between them. CDR1 LNHDA and CDR2 SQIVND come from the germline V gene (reference sequence).

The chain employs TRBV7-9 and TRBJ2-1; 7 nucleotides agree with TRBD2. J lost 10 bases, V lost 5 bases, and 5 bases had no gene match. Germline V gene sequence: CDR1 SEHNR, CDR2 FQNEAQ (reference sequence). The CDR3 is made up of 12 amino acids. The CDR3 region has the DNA TGTGCCAGCAGCCTTAGCGGGTGGGAGCAGTTCTTC. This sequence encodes CASSLSGWEQFF. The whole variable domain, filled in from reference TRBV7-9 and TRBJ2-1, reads DTGVSQNPRHKITKRGQNVTFRCDPISEHNRLYWYRQTLGQGPEFLTYFQNEAQLEKSRLLSDRFSAERPKGSFSTLEIQRTEQGDSAMYLCASSLSGWEQFFGPGTRLTVL.

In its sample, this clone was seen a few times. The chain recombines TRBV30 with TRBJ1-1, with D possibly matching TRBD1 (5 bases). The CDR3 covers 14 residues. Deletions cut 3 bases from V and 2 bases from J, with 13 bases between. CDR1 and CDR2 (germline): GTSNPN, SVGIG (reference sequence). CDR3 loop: CAWRSGRINTEAFF. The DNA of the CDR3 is TGTGCCTGGAGGTCGGGACGGATCAACACTGAAGCTTTCTTT.

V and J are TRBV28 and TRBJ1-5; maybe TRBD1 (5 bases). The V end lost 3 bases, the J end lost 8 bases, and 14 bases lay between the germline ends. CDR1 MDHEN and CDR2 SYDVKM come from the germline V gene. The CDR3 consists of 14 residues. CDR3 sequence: CASSFWERGKPQHF. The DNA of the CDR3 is TGTGCCAGCAGTTTTTGGGAGAGGGGTAAGCCCCAGCATTTT.

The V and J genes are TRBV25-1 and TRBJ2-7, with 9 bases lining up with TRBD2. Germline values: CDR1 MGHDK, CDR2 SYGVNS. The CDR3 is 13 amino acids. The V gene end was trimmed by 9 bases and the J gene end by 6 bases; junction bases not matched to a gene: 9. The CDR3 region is CASRGLASGEQYF. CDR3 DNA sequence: TGTGCCAGTAGGGGACTAGCTTCGGGCGAGCAGTACTTC.

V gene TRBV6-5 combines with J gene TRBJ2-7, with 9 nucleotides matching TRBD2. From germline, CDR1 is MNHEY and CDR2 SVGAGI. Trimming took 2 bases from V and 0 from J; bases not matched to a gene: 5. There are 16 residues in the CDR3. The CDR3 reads CASSYLSSGISYEQYF. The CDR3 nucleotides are TGTGCCAGCAGTTACCTTTCTAGCGGGATCTCCTACGAGCAGTACTTC.

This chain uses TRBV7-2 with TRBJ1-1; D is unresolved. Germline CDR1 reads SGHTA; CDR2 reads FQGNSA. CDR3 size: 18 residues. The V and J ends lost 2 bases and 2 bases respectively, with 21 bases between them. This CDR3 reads CASSLRPSSAELNTEAFF. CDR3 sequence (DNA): TGTGCCAGCAGCTTACGACCTTCCTCAGCGGAGTTAAACACTGAAGCTTTCTTT.

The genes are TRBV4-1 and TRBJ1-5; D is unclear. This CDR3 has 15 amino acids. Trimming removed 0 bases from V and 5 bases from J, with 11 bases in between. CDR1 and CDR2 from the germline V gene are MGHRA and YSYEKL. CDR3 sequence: CASSQDWAGYQPQHF. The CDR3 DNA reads TGCGCCAGCAGCCAAGATTGGGCGGGTTATCAGCCCCAGCATTTT.

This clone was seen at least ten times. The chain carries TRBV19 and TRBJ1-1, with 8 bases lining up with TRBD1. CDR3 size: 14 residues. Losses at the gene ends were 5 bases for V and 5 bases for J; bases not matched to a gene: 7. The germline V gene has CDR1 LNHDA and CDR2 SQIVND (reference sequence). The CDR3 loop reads CASSRTGGRTEAFF. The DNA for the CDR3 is TGTGCCAGTAGTCGAACAGGGGGGAGGACTGAAGCTTTCTTT.

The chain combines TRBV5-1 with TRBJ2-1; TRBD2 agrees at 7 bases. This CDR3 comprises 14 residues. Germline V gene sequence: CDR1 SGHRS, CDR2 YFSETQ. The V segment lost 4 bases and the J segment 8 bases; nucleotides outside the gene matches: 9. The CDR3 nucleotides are TGCGCCAGCAGCGTTGCGGGAGTAATCGATGAGCAGTTCTTC. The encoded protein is CASSVAGVIDEQFF.

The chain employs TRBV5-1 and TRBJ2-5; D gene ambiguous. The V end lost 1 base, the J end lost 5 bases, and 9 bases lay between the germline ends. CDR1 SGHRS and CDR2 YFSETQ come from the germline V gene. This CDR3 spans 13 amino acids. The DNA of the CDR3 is TGCGCCAGCAGCTTGACCAGTATGGAGACCCAGTACTTC. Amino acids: CASSLTSMETQYF.

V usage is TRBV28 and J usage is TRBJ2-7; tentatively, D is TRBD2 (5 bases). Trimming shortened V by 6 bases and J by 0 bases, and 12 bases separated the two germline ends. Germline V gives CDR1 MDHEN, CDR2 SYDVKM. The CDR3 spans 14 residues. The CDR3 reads CASRTGLASYEQYF. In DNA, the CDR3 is TGTGCCAGCAGAACCGGACTGGCCTCCTACGAGCAGTACTTC.

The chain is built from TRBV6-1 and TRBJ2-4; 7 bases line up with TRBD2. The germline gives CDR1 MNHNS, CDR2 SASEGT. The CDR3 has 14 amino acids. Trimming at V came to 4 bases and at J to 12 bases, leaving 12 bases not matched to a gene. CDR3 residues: CASSVTLAGEAQYF. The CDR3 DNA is TGTGCCAGCAGTGTTACCCTGGCGGGAGAGGCTCAGTACTTC.

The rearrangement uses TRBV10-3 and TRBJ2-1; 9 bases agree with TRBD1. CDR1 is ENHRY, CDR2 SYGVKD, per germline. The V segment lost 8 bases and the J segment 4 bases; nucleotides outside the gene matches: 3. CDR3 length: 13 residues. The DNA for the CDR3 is TGTGCCATCCAGGGACAGGGATACAATGAGCAGTTCTTC. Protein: CAIQGQGYNEQFF.

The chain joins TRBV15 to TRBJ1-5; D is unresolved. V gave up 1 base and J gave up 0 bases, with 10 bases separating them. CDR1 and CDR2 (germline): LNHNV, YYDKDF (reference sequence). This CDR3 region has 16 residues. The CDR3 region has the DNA TGTGCCACCAGCAGAGGCCGGGCACATAGCAATCAGCCCCAGCATTTT. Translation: CATSRGRAHSNQPQHF.

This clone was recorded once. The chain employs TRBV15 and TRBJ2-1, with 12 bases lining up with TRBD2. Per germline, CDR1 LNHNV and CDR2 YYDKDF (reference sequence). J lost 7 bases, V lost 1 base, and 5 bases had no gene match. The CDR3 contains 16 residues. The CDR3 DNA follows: TGTGCCACCAGCAGAGGACTAGCGGGAGCCGGGAATGAGCAGTTCTTC. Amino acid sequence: CATSRGLAGAGNEQFF.

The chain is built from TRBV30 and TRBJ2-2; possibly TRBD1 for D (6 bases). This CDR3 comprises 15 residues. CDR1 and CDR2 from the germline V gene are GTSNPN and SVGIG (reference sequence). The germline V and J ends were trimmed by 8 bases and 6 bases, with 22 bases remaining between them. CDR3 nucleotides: TGTGCCAGGGACACGAGCGGAGCCCACGCCGGGGAGCTGTTTTTT. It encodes CARDTSGAHAGELFF.

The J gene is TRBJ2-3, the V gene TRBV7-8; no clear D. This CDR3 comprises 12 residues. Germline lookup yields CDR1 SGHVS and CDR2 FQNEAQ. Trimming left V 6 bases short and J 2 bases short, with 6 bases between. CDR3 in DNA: TGTGCCAGCAGAGCCTCCACAGATACGCAGTATTTT. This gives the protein CASRASTDTQYF.

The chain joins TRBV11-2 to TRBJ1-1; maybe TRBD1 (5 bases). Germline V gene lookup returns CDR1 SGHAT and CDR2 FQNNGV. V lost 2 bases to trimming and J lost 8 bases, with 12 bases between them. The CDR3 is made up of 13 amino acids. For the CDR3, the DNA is TGTGCCAGCAGCTTACTGGGGGAGGCCGAAGCTTTCTTT. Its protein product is CASSLLGEAEAFF.